This T cell receptor (beta chain) was sequenced for a study of blood T cell repertoires in COVID-19. In the study overall: Spain, Italy and the United States supplied samples that represented acute and convalescent COVID-19. Sample material is recorded as cDNA or gDNA derived from T cells, B-cell-depleted T cells, or PBMCs.

While infection was still active, Seattle patients were enrolled and then followed longitudinally. The germline V and J ends were trimmed by 3 bases and 5 bases, with 20 bases remaining between them. The CDR3 is 16 amino acids. Per the germline V gene, CDR1 is GTSNPN and CDR2 is SVGIG (reference sequence). Under the authors' procedure: Amplification of reference gene primers was used by the study to estimate nucleated cell counts. TCRdb's table, derived via immunoSEQ multiplex PCR, lists solely in-frame clones and lacks some. The V and J calls and the clone size are those of that table, but D and trimming were determined from the DNA. The repertoire holds tens of thousands of clones, with about 90% as singletons.

The rearrangement joins TRBV30 to TRBJ2-1; D possibly corresponds to TRBD1 (6 bases). The sequence was collected from a man aged 18-30 years with COVID-19, enrolled during active disease. Source material: peripheral blood. The CDR3 is CAWRALDRSFNNEQFF. CDR3 in DNA: TGTGCCTGGAGGGCCTTAGACAGGTCCTTCAACAATGAGCAGTTCTTC. The full variable domain, in which reference TRBV30 and TRBJ2-1 provide the parts outside the CDR3, is SQTIHQWPATLVQPVGSPLSLECTVEGTSNPNLYWYRQAAGRGLQLLFYSVGIGQISSEVPQNLSASRPQDRQFILSSKKLLLSDSGFYLCAWRALDRSFNNEQFFGPGTRLTVL.